The 26 T cell receptor beta chains listed next were all sequenced from one sample in a study of T cell changes during pregnancy in multiple sclerosis. Here immunoSEQ multiplex PCR was the method, and the copy in TCRdb shows in-frame clones only, minus some. This table holds about 40,000 clones, roughly 90% found once. This sample comprised CD8+ T cells from peripheral blood mononuclear cells, obtained in the first trimester of pregnancy. These receptor sequences come from a female donor with multiple sclerosis, enrolled in a pregnancy study.

As for this clone: Because the CDR3 is missing its conserved closing phenylalanine or tryptophan, this is likely a read error. Because the CDR3's place on the DNA is in doubt, the DNA is left out and the CDR3 is given as listed by TCRdb. J is TRBJ1-1 and V is TRBV15; TRBD1 is the table's D call, not checked against the DNA. Termini included, the CDR3 measures 14 amino acids. In germline, CDR1 is LNHNV, CDR2 YYDKDF (reference sequence). The CDR3 region is CATSSPGRGQGSNL.

The V and J genes are TRBV7-9 and TRBJ2-5, with 9 positions matching TRBD1. Trimming cost V 8 bases and J 4 bases; bases outside gene matches: 5. This CDR3 comprises 13 residues. From germline, CDR1 is SEHNR and CDR2 FQNEAQ (reference sequence). The DNA for the CDR3 is TGTGCCAGCGAGGACAGGGGAGGAGAGACCCAGTACTTC. This encodes CASEDRGGETQYF.

This sequence joins TRBV6-6 and TRBJ1-2, with D unclear. Trimming removed 7 bases from V and 4 bases from J, with 16 bases in between. The germline V gene has CDR1 MNHNY and CDR2 SVGAGI (reference sequence). This CDR3 contains 14 residues. The CDR3 reads CASTEALIPYGYTF. CDR3 in DNA: TGTGCCAGCACCGAAGCCCTCATCCCCTATGGCTACACCTTC.

V usage is TRBV2 and J usage is TRBJ1-3; a possible D gene is TRBD1 (6 bases). This CDR3 is built from 13 residues. Trimming shortened V by 7 bases and J by 4 bases, and 11 bases separated the two germline ends. Germline CDR1 reads SNHLY; CDR2 reads FYNNEI. CDR3 nucleotide sequence: TGTGCCAGCATCCTGAGGGGGGGAAACACCATATATTTT. Its protein product is CASILRGGNTIYF.

The rearrangement joins TRBV27 to TRBJ2-1, with TRBD2 matching over 13 bases. Germline V CDR1 and CDR2: MNHEY, SMNVEV (reference sequence). After removal of 6 bases from V and 0 bases from J, the junction contained 8 bases not matched to a gene. The CDR3 has 18 amino acids. CDR3 amino acids: CASSSTSGGSPSYNEQFF. The CDR3 coding sequence is TGTGCCAGCAGCTCGACTAGCGGGGGGTCCCCCTCCTACAATGAGCAGTTCTTC.

V is TRBV13 and J is TRBJ1-6; TRBD1 might be the D (6 bases). Trimming took 0 bases from V and 7 from J, leaving 7 bases between them. CDR1 is PRHDT, CDR2 FYEKMQ, per germline (reference sequence). The CDR3 sequence is 14 residues long. For the CDR3, the DNA is TGTGCCAGCAGCTTAGGGCAGGGGAATTCACCCCTCCACTTT. This encodes CASSLGQGNSPLHF.

The chain is built from TRBV27 and TRBJ2-1; 8 nucleotides agree with TRBD2. Germline V CDR1 and CDR2: MNHEY, SMNVEV (reference sequence). The CDR3 has 16 amino acids. The trim removed 5 bases at V and 8 bases at J, leaving 14 bases unmatched. The CDR3 bases are TGTGCCAGCAGTCCCCCTTCGGGGGGGCCCTTCCATGAGCAGTTCTTC. Its protein product is CASSPPSGGPFHEQFF.

The rearrangement joins TRBV20-1 to TRBJ2-3; 7 bases line up with TRBD2. Germline V CDR1 and CDR2: DFQATT, SNEGSKA (reference sequence). Trimming cost V 6 bases and J 6 bases; bases outside gene matches: 0. This CDR3 has 10 amino acids. This CDR3 reads CSAGGDTQYF. The CDR3 DNA reads TGCAGTGCCGGGGGGGATACGCAGTATTTT.

This clone was recorded only once. This chain joins TRBV13 and TRBJ1-5; 9 bases match TRBD1. The CDR3 is made up of 14 amino acids. In germline, CDR1 is PRHDT, CDR2 FYEKMQ (reference sequence). After removal of 5 bases from V and 3 bases from J, the junction contained 2 bases not matched to a gene. The CDR3 bases are TGTGCCAGCAGCGGGACAGGGAACAATCAGCCCCAGCATTTT. Translated, it gives CASSGTGNNQPQHF.

The chain has TRBV7-6 and TRBJ2-1; D unclear. Germline V gene data show CDR1 as SGHVS and CDR2 as FNYEAQ. Trimming left V 1 base short and J 4 bases short, with 17 bases between. The CDR3 length is 17 residues. The CDR3 reads CASSLEVYGQAYNEQFF. CDR3 DNA: TGTGCCAGCAGCTTAGAGGTCTATGGTCAAGCGTACAATGAGCAGTTCTTC.

This chain joins TRBV6-1 and TRBJ1-5; 9 bases are a match to TRBD1. The CDR3 has 15 amino acids. In germline, CDR1 is MNHNS, CDR2 SASEGT. Germline trimming cut 2 bases from V and 2 bases from J; bases unmatched to any gene: 1. The CDR3 region is CASSEWDRGNQPQHF. The DNA for the CDR3 is TGTGCCAGCAGTGAATGGGACAGGGGCAATCAGCCCCAGCATTTT.

The rearrangement uses TRBV6-1 and TRBJ1-1; TRBD1 agrees at 9 bases. This CDR3 is 14 amino acids long. Germline CDR1 is MNHNS and CDR2 is SASEGT. The junction had 4 bases not matched to a gene; V was cut back by 3 bases and J by 5 bases. The CDR3 DNA reads as TGTGCCAGCAGTGAGACAGGGGGAATGACTGAAGCTTTCTTT. Its protein is CASSETGGMTEAFF.

The V and J genes are TRBV6-6 and TRBJ2-7, with 7 nucleotides matching TRBD1. V shed 5 bases and J 3 bases; nucleotides not matched to a gene: 7. Germline V gene sequence: CDR1 MNHNY, CDR2 SVGAGI (reference sequence). The CDR3 contains 14 residues. The CDR3 coding sequence is TGTGCCAGCAGTGCCGACAGGGATTACTACGAGCAGTACTTC. Amino acids: CASSADRDYYEQYF.

This chain joins TRBV2 and TRBJ2-7, with D possibly matching TRBD2 (6 bases). Per germline, CDR1 SNHLY and CDR2 FYNNEI. This CDR3 has 13 residues. V lost 3 bases and J 2 bases, leaving 8 bases between the germline ends. The CDR3 region has the DNA TGTGCCAGCAGTGAGGGCGGGACCTACGAGCAGTACTTC. As protein: CASSEGGTYEQYF.

This clone was seen once. The chain links TRBV2 to TRBJ2-5; D might be TRBD2 (6 bases). Looked up from germline, CDR1 is SNHLY and CDR2 is FYNNEI. The CDR3 covers 14 residues. Trimming shortened V by 6 bases and J by 5 bases, and 16 bases separated the two germline ends. CDR3 nucleotide sequence: TGTGCCAGCAGGGGGGAGGTAAATGGGGAGACCCAGTACTTC. Amino acid sequence: CASRGEVNGETQYF.

The gene calls are TRBV5-8 and TRBJ2-1; weak D call: TRBD1 (5 bases). V was shortened by 4 bases and J by 4 bases, with 9 bases between the two germline ends. This CDR3 is 13 amino acids long. Per the germline V gene, CDR1 is SGHTS and CDR2 is YDEGEE. The CDR3 spells CASSEDNYNEQFF. CDR3 DNA sequence: TGTGCCAGCAGCGAGGACAATTACAATGAGCAGTTCTTC.

The chain employs TRBV5-6 and TRBJ1-4, with 10 bases matching TRBD1. The CDR3 covers 17 residues. After removal of 4 bases from V and 8 bases from J, the junction contained 14 bases not matched to a gene. Germline V CDR1 and CDR2: SGHDT, YYEEEE. This chain's CDR3 is CASSPVVTGTGAEKLFF. CDR3 sequence (DNA): TGTGCCAGCAGCCCAGTTGTAACAGGGACAGGGGCCGAAAAACTGTTTTTT.

About this clone: Other DNA sequences in this sample translate to the same CDR3. V is TRBV13 and J is TRBJ2-3, with unresolved D. V dropped 0 bases and J dropped 2 bases, with 6 bases sitting between them. CDR3 size: 14 residues. Germline V gives CDR1 PRHDT, CDR2 FYEKMQ (reference sequence). The CDR3 nucleotides read TGTGCCAGCAGCTTAGGGCGGAACACAGATACGCAGTATTTT. It encodes CASSLGRNTDTQYF.

As for this clone: One end of the junction fails to match germline, which may point to a read error. The chain links TRBV30 to TRBJ1-4; D is uncertain. Looked up from germline, CDR1 is GTSNPN and CDR2 is SVGIG (reference sequence). This CDR3 comprises 11 residues. The DNA of the CDR3 is TGTGCCTGGAGCCCTAACGAAAAACTGTTTTTT. Residues: CAWSPNEKLFF.

This chain uses TRBV13 with TRBJ2-5; possible D gene TRBD1, 6 bases. Germline V gives CDR1 PRHDT, CDR2 FYEKMQ (reference sequence). This CDR3 is built from 13 residues. The V end was cut by 5 bases, the J end by 2 bases, with 9 bases between. CDR3 protein: CASSQGQQETQYF. CDR3 in DNA: TGTGCCAGCAGCCAAGGACAGCAAGAGACCCAGTACTTC.

The V and J genes are TRBV5-5 and TRBJ1-1; D gene ambiguous. V gave up 1 base and J gave up 5 bases, with 6 bases separating them. This CDR3 comprises 12 residues. CDR1 is SGHKS and CDR2 is YYEKEE in the germline V gene (reference sequence). CDR3 sequence reads: CASSLTWTEAFF. The CDR3 DNA is TGTGCCAGCAGCTTGACATGGACTGAAGCTTTCTTT. Based on the CDR3 plus reference TRBV5-5 and TRBJ1-1, the full variable domain is DAGVTQSPTHLIKTRGQQVTLRCSPISGHKSVSWYQQVLGQGPQFIFQYYEKEERGRGNFPDRFSARQFPNYSSELNVNALLLGDSALYLCASSLTWTEAFFGQGTRLTVV.

The chain uses TRBV13 and TRBJ2-3; 7 bases align to TRBD1. This CDR3 spans 18 amino acids. Germline assignment: CDR1 PRHDT and CDR2 FYEKMQ (reference sequence). Trimming cost V 4 bases and J 3 bases; bases outside gene matches: 16. CDR3 region: CASSSLVGIGQATDTQYF. The CDR3 nucleotides read TGTGCCAGCAGCTCCCTAGTGGGGATCGGACAGGCGACAGATACGCAGTATTTT.

This sequence joins TRBV10-2 and TRBJ2-1, with a tentative D call TRBD2 (5 bases). The CDR3 covers 14 residues. V lost 4 bases and J 3 bases, leaving 10 bases between the germline ends. The germline V gene has CDR1 WSHSY and CDR2 SAAADI. CDR3 coding DNA: TGCGCCAGCAGTGCTCAAGGGAGCTACAATGAGCAGTTCTTC. Translating gives CASSAQGSYNEQFF.

This chain joins TRBV30 and TRBJ1-2; D ambiguous. Germline loops: CDR1 GTSNPN, CDR2 SVGIG (reference sequence). V lost 4 bases and J lost 0, with 15 bases in between. CDR3 length: 15 residues. The CDR3: CAWMIAGGPNYGYTF. In nucleotides, the CDR3 is TGTGCCTGGATGATAGCGGGAGGGCCTAACTATGGCTACACCTTC.

The chain employs TRBV19 and TRBJ1-1; D is uncertain. Germline loops: CDR1 LNHDA, CDR2 SQIVND (reference sequence). Trimming pared 2 bases from V and 1 base from J, leaving 5 bases between. This CDR3 comprises 13 residues. The CDR3 loop is CASSISQNTEAFF. DNA for the CDR3: TGTGCCAGTAGTATATCACAGAACACTGAAGCTTTCTTT.

The rearrangement joins TRBV29-1 to TRBJ2-2, with 9 nucleotides matching TRBD1. Trimming took 2 bases from V and 5 from J; bases not matched to a gene: 6. The CDR3 totals 15 residues. CDR1 and CDR2 from the germline V gene are SQVTM and ANQGSEA. The DNA for the CDR3 is TGCAGCGTTGAAAACTGGGACAGGGAAACCGGGGAGCTGTTTTTT. Its translation is CSVENWDRETGELFF.